The 3 T cell receptor beta chains presented below share a single source sample, sequenced in a study of identical twins. TCRdb passed the 5' RACE reads through MiXCR, listing each CDR3 protein once. The sample includes approximately 700,000 distinct CDR3 sequences, roughly 18% of them seen just once. This sample was shared with a second study, whose subject was T cells expressing NK-cell markers.

The sample consisted of PBMCs. The receptors here all came from a woman in her late teens or twenties in good health.

The genes are TRBV5-1 and TRBJ2-3; tentatively, D is TRBD2 (5 bases). V gave up 4 bases and J gave up 5 bases, with 20 bases separating them. Germline lookup yields CDR1 SGHRS and CDR2 YFSETQ. CDR3 length: 16 amino acids. CDR3 protein: CASSDLEGPLGDTQYF. The CDR3 DNA is TGCGCCAGCAGCGACCTCGAGGGCCCATTAGGAGATACGCAGTATTTT.

As concerns this clonotype: One end of the junction fails to match germline, which may point to a read error. This chain connects TRBV4-2 to TRBJ2-5; 12 nucleotides align to TRBD2. Germline lookup yields CDR1 LGHNA and CDR2 YNFKEQ. The CDR3 loop spans 18 amino acids. The DNA of the CDR3 is TGTGCCAGCAGCCAAGGTCCTGGACTAGCGGGGCGACAAGGGACCCAGTACTTC. Protein: CASSQGPGLAGRQGTQYF.

This clonotype was counted between two and nine times. V is TRBV12-3 or TRBV12-4 and J is TRBJ2-2; D might be TRBD2 (5 bases). V was clipped by 5 bases and J by 7 bases, with 11 bases between them. The CDR3 is 13 amino acids. The CDR3 is CASSRTAGGELFF. CDR3 nucleotides: TGTGCCAGCAGTAGGACTGCCGGCGGGGAGCTGTTTTTT.